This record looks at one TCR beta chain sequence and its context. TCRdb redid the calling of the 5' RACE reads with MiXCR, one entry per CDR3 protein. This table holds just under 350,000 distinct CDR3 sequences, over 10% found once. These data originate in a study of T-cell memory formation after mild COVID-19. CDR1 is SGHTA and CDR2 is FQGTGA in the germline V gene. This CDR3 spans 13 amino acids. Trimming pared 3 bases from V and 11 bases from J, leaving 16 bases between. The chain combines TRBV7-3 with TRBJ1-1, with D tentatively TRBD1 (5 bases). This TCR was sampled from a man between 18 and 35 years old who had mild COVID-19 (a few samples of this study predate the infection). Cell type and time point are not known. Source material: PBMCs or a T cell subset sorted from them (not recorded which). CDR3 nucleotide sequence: TGTGCCAGCAGCTTGGGGCAGGGCTTCATGGCTTTCTTT. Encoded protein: CASSLGQGFMAFF.